This record looks at one T cell receptor beta chain sequence and its context. The blood volume drawn from each donor was around 2.5 ml. Each CDR3 protein gets one entry in TCRdb, which reprocessed the 5' RACE reads and gives no DNA. This listing includes 300,000 to 400,000 distinct CDR3 sequences. This sample was included in a study of monozygotic twins with inflammatory bowel disease. Germline-derived CDR1 and CDR2 are SGHRS and YFSETQ. This CDR3 has 15 amino acids. The rearrangement uses TRBV5-1 and TRBJ2-3; there is no DNA to check the TCRdb D call of TRBD2. Material: blood. The sequence was obtained from a human donor with ulcerative colitis or Crohn's disease, or a healthy co-twin of an affected twin (not recorded which). The CDR3 spells CASSLSGGYTDTQYF.